One and the same sample provided the 10 T cell receptor beta chains below, sequenced in a study of blood T cell repertoires in COVID-19 (dated by TCRdb to about 2020). The receptor library was made with the immunoSEQ multiplex PCR assay. TCRdb carries this immuneACCESS record with in-frame sequences only. Its versions omit some clonotypes, under half of them owing to an unresolved V gene in the studies checked, with the rest unexplained. Across this sample there are some 100,000 clones, with roughly 83% seen only once. Together, the top ten hold about 18% of the sample. Sample: peripheral blood. These receptors all stem from a woman aged 55 to 70 with acute or convalescent COVID-19.

This chain uses TRBV3-1 (or the pseudogene TRBV3-2) with TRBJ1-2; D not resolved. This CDR3 region has 15 residues. Trimming cost V 1 base and J 5 bases, with 14 bases left between them. Germline V gene lookup returns CDR1 LGHDT and CDR2 YNNKEL (reference sequence). The chain's CDR3 is CASSQGSTPNYGYTF. CDR3 in DNA: TGTGCCAGCAGCCAAGGATCCACACCCAATTATGGCTACACCTTC.

The genes are TRBV5-1 and TRBJ1-2; TRBD1 might be the D (5 bases). Germline CDR1 SGHRS, CDR2 YFSETQ. Trimming removed 6 bases at V and 0 bases at J, with 9 bases between. The CDR3 is 13 amino acids. The CDR3 bases are TGCGCCAGCAAGCCAGGGACTAACTATGGCTACACCTTC. Translation: CASKPGTNYGYTF.

The CDR3 nucleotides read TGTGCCATCATGGCTCGTGCCCCTGGAAACACCATATATTTT. Translation gives CAIMARAPGNTIYF. The rearrangement uses TRBV10-3 and TRBJ1-3; no definite D call. V was trimmed by 7 bases and J by 2 bases, leaving 12 bases between them. Germline V CDR1 and CDR2: ENHRY, SYGVKD. This CDR3 has 14 amino acids.

This clone showed up just a few times. This CDR3 is also generated by other DNA sequences in the sample. The chain recombines TRBV19 with TRBJ2-7, with 8 bases that match TRBD1. The V and J ends lost 1 base and 4 bases, in that order; junction bases with no gene match: 3. CDR1 is LNHDA, CDR2 SQIVND, per germline (reference sequence). The CDR3 is made up of 14 amino acids. The CDR3 DNA reads as TGTGCCAGTAGTATAGCCAGACAGGGGTACGAGCAGTACTTC. It yields the protein CASSIARQGYEQYF.

The CDR3 nucleotides are TGTGCCAGCAGCTCCTCCCGGTTGGGCGGGAAAGGGCCAGAGACCCAGTACTTC. Protein sequence: CASSSSRLGGKGPETQYF. J is TRBJ2-5 and V is TRBV7-2; possible D gene TRBD2, 6 bases. The germline CDR1 and CDR2 sequences are SGHTA and FQGNSA. The CDR3 is 18 residues long. Trimming left V 4 bases short and J 4 bases short, with 25 bases between.

The V and J genes are TRBV7-2 and TRBJ1-5, with D perhaps matching TRBD1 (5 bases). Trimming stripped 2 bases from V and 3 bases from J, with 11 bases between. Germline V gene lookup returns CDR1 SGHTA and CDR2 FQGNSA. CDR3 length: 15 residues. CDR3 in amino acids: CASSLIIRDNQPQHF. The CDR3 nucleotides read TGTGCCAGCAGCTTAATTATCAGGGACAATCAGCCCCAGCATTTT.

The rearrangement links TRBV29-1 to TRBJ1-1; possible D gene TRBD1, 6 bases. In germline, CDR1 is SQVTM, CDR2 ANQGSEA. This CDR3 has 15 amino acids. Deletions cut 0 bases from V and 4 bases from J, with 15 bases between. CDR3 DNA: TGCAGCGTTGAAGATCAGTTGGGGGCACTCACTGAAGCTTTCTTT. Translating gives CSVEDQLGALTEAFF.

J is TRBJ1-1 and V is TRBV9; D perhaps matches TRBD1 (5 bases). This CDR3 region has 15 residues. Germline V gene lookup returns CDR1 SGDLS and CDR2 YYNGEE. V was shortened by 3 bases and J by 0 bases, with 12 bases between the two germline ends. CDR3 sequence reads: CASSGRGGVNTEAFF. The CDR3 DNA reads TGTGCCAGCAGCGGGAGAGGAGGGGTGAACACTGAAGCTTTCTTT.

J is TRBJ2-1 and V is TRBV5-1; 9 positions agree with TRBD2. The ends lost 5 bases at V and 6 bases at J; junction bases unmatched: 12. CDR3 length equals 16 residues. CDR1 and CDR2 from the germline V gene are SGHRS and YFSETQ. CDR3 residues: CASRWTSAGDRNEQFF. CDR3 DNA: TGCGCCAGCAGGTGGACTAGCGCCGGAGATCGCAATGAGCAGTTCTTC.

The chain carries TRBV3-1 (or the pseudogene TRBV3-2) and TRBJ1-3; D not certain. This CDR3 region has 16 residues. Germline V gene lookup returns CDR1 LGHDT and CDR2 YNNKEL (reference sequence). V lost 0 bases to trimming and J lost 0 bases, with 9 bases between them. The CDR3 sequence: CASSQDPTISGNTIYF. The CDR3 nucleotides read TGTGCCAGCAGCCAAGATCCGACAATCTCTGGAAACACCATATATTTT.